Listed below are T cell receptor beta chains from one sample, sequenced in a study of control samples from healthy donors and cancer patients. TCRdb keeps only in-frame clones here, not all; method: immunoSEQ multiplex PCR. The repertoire has 130,000 or so clones, roughly 87% of them found once; the top ten carry 8% to 9%. Sequencing used blood. The source is a man aged 35-49 years in good health. Each CDR3 is given with its conserved first and last residue. D genes are given only for firm matches. Size is stated for part of the rows, as once, few or many counts, or as a class when the clone is expanded.

TRBJ2-5 . . TRBV6-4 TGTGCCAGCAGCCGCGAGCCAGACCAAGAGACCCAGTACTTC CASSREPDQETQYF
TRBJ1-2 . . TRBV10-3 TGTGCCATCAGTGAGTCGGAGAAAGACGGCTACACCTTC CAISESEKDGYTF
TRBJ2-6 TRBD1 . TRBV2 TGTGCCAGCAGTGAAGGACCGACAGGGGGATTCGGGGTCACCGTCGCCAACGTCCTGACTTTC CASSEGPTGGFGVTVANVLTF
TRBJ2-3 TRBD2 . TRBV29-1 TGCAGCGTTGGCCGGTTAGGGACTAGCTCGGATACGCAGTATTTT CSVGRLGTSSDTQYF
TRBJ1-5 TRBD1 many TRBV19 TGTGCCAGTAGTATGACAGGGGTCGGTCAGCCCCAGCATTTT CASSMTGVGQPQHF
TRBJ1-2 . . TRBV6-6 TGTGCCAGCAGGCCCCCTCGTGAGGTCAATGGCTACACCTTC CASRPPREVNGYTF
TRBJ2-3 TRBD2 . TRBV6-4 TGTGCCAGCAGTGACCGACTAGCTTCAGATACGCAGTATTTT CASSDRLASDTQYF
TRBJ1-1 TRBD1 . TRBV19 TGTGCCAGTAGTCCGGGGACAGGGGGCGCGAACACTGAAGCTTTCTTT CASSPGTGGANTEAFF
TRBJ1-5 TRBD1 . TRBV19 TGTGCCAGTAGTGCGGTGGGACAGGGGACGAGTCAGCCCCAGCATTTT CASSAVGQGTSQPQHF
TRBJ1-1 TRBD1 . TRBV4-1 TGCGCCAGCAGCCATGGGGGACAGGGCAACACTGAAGCTTTCTTT CASSHGGQGNTEAFF
TRBJ1-6 . once TRBV25-1 TGTGCCAGCAGTGTGTGGGGGGCGGTAAATTCACCCCTCCACTTT CASSVWGAVNSPLHF
TRBJ1-2 . . TRBV2 TGTGCCAGCAGTGGCCTAACCGGGGGCTATGGCTACACCTTC CASSGLTGGYGYTF
TRBJ2-1 TRBD2 . TRBV15 TGTGCCACCAGCCGTGGCGGGGGTAACAATGAGCAGTTCTTC CATSRGGGNNEQFF
TRBJ1-2 . . TRBV6-2/TRBV6-3 TGTGCCAGCAGCTACTACGGGACGAGTGGCTACACCTTC CASSYYGTSGYTF
TRBJ1-4 . . TRBV25-1 TGTGCCAGCAGTGAATCGCCAGTAACTAATGAAAAACTGTTTTTT CASSESPVTNEKLFF
TRBJ2-7 . once TRBV1 TGCACCAGCAGCCAAGACCGAGGCAGATACTACGAGCAGTACTTC CTSSQDRGRYYEQYF
TRBJ1-1 . . TRBV30 TGTGCCTGGAGTCGGGGACTCCAAAACACTGAAGCTTTCTTT CAWSRGLQNTEAFF
TRBJ1-2 . . TRBV13 TGTGCCAGCAGCCAAGGAGTAGGGGCGGGGGGCTACACCTTC CASSQGVGAGGYTF
TRBJ1-1 . . TRBV12-3/TRBV12-4 TGTGCCAGCAGTTTAAGAGAGGGGACTGAAGCTTTCTTT CASSLREGTEAFF
TRBJ1-3 . once TRBV30 TGTGCCTGGAATCACGAAGTCCGTGCAGGGGCTGGAAACACCATATATTTT CAWNHEVRAGAGNTIYF
TRBJ1-2 . . TRBV7-2 TGTGCCAGCAGCTTCGGGATAAACTATGGCTACACCTTC CASSFGINYGYTF
TRBJ2-7 . . TRBV11-3 TGTGCCAGCAGGTCTACTAGTTCCCACGAGCAGTACTTC CASRSTSSHEQYF
TRBJ1-5 . . TRBV4-3 TGCGCCAGCAGCCAAGGGGCGGGGAGCAATCAGCCCCAGCATTTT CASSQGAGSNQPQHF